The clone carrying this TCR beta chain showed up just a few times. As yet, its antigen is unknown. Trimming removed 3 bases from V and 0 bases from J, with 18 bases in between. CDR3 length: 17 residues. Constant-region reverse primers amplified full-length variable regions, followed by semi-nested Nested Universal Primer A PCR. TCRdb re-called the 5' RACE reads through MiXCR, storing one row per CDR3 protein. In the table there are 25,000 to 40,000 distinct CDR3 sequences, around 24% of which are singletons. Study observations and caveats: Tumor memory CD4+ T cell TCR gene usage clustered with blood and lymph node memory CD4+ cells and lymph node naive CD4+ cells.

This chain uses TRBV12-3 or TRBV12-4 with TRBJ2-7; D possibly corresponds to TRBD1 (6 bases). The origin of this receptor is a female donor with breast cancer. Sequenced material: memory CD4+ T cells sorted from blood. Subset reported: memory CD4+ T cells, CD4+CD45RO+CD25-. The CDR3 DNA reads TGTGCCAGCAGTTTCCAAATCCCCGACAGGAGCTCCTACGAGCAGTACTTC. Amino acids: CASSFQIPDRSSYEQYF.